Only a few counts were recorded for the clone carrying this T cell receptor beta chain. The data originate from a study of cytomegalovirus exposure and HLA in healthy donors. Primers included in the PCR were 60 Vbeta and 13 Jbeta primers. Methods used by the authors: In a later analysis, the count reached about 75 million unique TCR beta chains, with approximately 11 million shared. Using immunoSEQ multiplex PCR, the repertoire was profiled, and TCRdb retains in-frame clones only, with some absent. That table supplies the V and J calls and clone size; D and trimming were determined from the DNA. This table holds 160,000 or so clones, 78% found once. Sample: PBMCs. The clonotype comes from a woman aged 40 to 55 in good health and CMV-seronegative.

CDR3 nucleotide sequence: TGCGCCAGCAGCCCTATCGGACGGGACTATAATTCACCCCTCCACTTT. It encodes CASSPIGRDYNSPLHF. The rearrangement uses TRBV4-1 and TRBJ1-6; D gene uncertain. The CDR3 is made up of 16 amino acids. Deletions cut 4 bases from V and 3 bases from J, with 13 bases between. The germline V gene has CDR1 MGHRA and CDR2 YSYEKL.